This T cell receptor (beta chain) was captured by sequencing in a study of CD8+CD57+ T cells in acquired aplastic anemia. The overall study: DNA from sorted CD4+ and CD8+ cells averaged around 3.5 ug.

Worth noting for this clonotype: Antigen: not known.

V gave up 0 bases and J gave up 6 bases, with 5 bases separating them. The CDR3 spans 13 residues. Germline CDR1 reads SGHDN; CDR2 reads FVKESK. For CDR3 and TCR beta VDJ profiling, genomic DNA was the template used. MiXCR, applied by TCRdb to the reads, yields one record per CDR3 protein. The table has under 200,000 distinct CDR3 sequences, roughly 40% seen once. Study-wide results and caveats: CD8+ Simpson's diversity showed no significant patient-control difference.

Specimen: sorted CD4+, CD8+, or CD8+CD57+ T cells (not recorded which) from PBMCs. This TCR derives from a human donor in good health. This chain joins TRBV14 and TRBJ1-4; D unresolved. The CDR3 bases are TGTGCCAGCAGCCAAGATTTACATGAAAAACTGTTTTTT. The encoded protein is CASSQDLHEKLFF.